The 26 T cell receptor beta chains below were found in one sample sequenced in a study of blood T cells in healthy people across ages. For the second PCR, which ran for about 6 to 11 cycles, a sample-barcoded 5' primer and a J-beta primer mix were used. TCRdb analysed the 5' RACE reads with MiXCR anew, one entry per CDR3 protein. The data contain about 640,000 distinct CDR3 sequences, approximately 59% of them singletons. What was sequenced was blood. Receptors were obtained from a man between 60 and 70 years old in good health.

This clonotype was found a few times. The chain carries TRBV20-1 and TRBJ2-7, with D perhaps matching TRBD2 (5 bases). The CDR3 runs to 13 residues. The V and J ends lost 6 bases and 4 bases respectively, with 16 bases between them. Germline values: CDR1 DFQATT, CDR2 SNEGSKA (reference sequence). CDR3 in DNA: TGCAGTGCCAGCGGTGGCCTTACGTACGAGCAGTACTTC. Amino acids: CSASGGLTYEQYF.

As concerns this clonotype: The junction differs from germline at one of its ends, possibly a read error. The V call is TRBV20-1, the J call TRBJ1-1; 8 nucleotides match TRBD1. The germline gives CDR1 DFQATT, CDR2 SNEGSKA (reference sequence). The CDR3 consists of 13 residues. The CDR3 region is CLRTGLMNTEAFF. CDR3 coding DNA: TGTTTAAGGACAGGGCTAATGAACACTGAAGCTTTCTTT.

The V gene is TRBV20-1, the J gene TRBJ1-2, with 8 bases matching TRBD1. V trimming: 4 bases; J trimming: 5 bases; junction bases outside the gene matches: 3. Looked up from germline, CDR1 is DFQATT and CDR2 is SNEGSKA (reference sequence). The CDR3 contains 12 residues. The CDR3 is CSATGGQYGYTF. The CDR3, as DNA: TGCAGTGCTACAGGGGGCCAATATGGCTACACCTTC.

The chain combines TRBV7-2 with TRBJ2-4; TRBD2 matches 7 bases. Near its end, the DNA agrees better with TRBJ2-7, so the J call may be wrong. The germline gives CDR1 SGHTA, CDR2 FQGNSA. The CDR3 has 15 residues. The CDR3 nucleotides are TGTGCCAGCAGCTTACGGGAGGCTGGAACCTACGAGCAGTACTTC. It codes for CASSLREAGTYEQYF.

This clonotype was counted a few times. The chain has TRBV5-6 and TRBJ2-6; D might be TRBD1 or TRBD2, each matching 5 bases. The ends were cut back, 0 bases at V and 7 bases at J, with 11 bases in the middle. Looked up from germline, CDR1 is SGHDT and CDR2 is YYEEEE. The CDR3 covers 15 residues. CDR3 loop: CASSLGGVGANVLTF. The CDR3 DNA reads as TGTGCCAGCAGCTTGGGAGGGGTCGGTGCCAACGTCCTGACTTTC. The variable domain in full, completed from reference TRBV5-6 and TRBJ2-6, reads DAGVTQSPTHLIKTRGQQVTLRCSPKSGHDTVSWYQQALGQGPQFIFQYYEEEERQRGNFPDRFSGHQFPNYSSELNVNALLLGDSALYLCASSLGGVGANVLTFGAGSRLTVL.

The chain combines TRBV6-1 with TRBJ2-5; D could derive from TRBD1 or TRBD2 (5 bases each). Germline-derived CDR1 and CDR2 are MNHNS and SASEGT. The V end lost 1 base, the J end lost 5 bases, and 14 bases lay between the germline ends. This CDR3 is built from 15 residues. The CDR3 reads CASSEGTSGQETQYF. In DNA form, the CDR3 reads TGTGCCAGCAGTGAAGGGACAAGCGGTCAGGAGACCCAGTACTTC.

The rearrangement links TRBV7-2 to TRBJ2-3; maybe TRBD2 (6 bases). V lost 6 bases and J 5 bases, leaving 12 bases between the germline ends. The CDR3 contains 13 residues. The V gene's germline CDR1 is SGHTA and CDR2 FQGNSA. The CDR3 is CASRPPGVDTQYF. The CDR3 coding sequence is TGTGCCAGCAGGCCCCCGGGGGTAGATACGCAGTATTTT.

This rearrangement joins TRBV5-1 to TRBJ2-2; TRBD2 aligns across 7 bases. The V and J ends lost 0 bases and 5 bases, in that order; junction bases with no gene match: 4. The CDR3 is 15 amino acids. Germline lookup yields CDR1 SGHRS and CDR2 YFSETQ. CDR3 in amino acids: CASSLALAETGELFF. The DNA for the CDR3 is TGCGCCAGCAGCTTGGCCCTAGCGGAGACCGGGGAGCTGTTTTTT. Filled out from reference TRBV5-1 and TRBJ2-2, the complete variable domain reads KAGVTQTPRYLIKTRGQQVTLSCSPISGHRSVSWYQQTPGQGLQFLFEYFSETQRNKGNFPGRFSGRQFSNSRSEMNVSTLELGDSALYLCASSLALAETGELFFGEGSRLTVL.

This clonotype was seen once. The CDR3: CASSARATVSGANVLTF. In DNA, the CDR3 is TGTGCCAGCTCAGCAAGAGCGACAGTCTCTGGGGCCAACGTCCTGACTTTC. This chain joins TRBV18 and TRBJ2-6, with D possibly being TRBD1 (5 bases). The CDR3 length is 17 residues. From germline, CDR1 is KGHSH and CDR2 LQKENI. Trimming pared 5 bases from V and 0 bases from J, leaving 14 bases between. The full variable domain, completed using reference TRBV18 and TRBJ2-6, is NAGVMQNPRHLVRRRGQEARLRCSPMKGHSHVYWYRQLPEEGLKFMVYLQKENIIDESGMPKERFSAEFPKEGPSILRIQQVVRGDSAAYFCASSARATVSGANVLTFGAGSRLTVL.

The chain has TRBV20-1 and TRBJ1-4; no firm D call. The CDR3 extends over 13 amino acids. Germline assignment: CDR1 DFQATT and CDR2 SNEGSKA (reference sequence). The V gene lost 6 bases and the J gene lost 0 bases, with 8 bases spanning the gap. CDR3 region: CSASPATNEKLFF. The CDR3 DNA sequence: TGCAGTGCCAGCCCCGCAACTAATGAAAAACTGTTTTTT.

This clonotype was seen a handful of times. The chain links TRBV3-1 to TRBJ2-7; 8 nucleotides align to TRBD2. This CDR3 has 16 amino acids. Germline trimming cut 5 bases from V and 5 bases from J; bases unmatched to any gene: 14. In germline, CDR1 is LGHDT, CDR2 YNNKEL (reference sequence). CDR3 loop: CASSEVGGGPWNEQYF. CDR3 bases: TGTGCCAGCAGCGAAGTCGGCGGGGGGCCTTGGAACGAGCAGTACTTC.

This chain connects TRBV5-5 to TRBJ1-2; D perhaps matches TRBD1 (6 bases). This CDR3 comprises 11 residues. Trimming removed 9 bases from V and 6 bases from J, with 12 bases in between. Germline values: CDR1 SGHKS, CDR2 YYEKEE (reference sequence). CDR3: CAIRTGHGYTF. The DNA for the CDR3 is TGTGCCATCCGCACAGGGCATGGCTACACCTTC. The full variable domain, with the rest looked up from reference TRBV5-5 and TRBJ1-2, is DAGVTQSPTHLIKTRGQQVTLRCSPISGHKSVSWYQQVLGQGPQFIFQYYEKEERGRGNFPDRFSARQFPNYSSELNVNALLLGDSALYLCAIRTGHGYTFGSGTRLTVV.

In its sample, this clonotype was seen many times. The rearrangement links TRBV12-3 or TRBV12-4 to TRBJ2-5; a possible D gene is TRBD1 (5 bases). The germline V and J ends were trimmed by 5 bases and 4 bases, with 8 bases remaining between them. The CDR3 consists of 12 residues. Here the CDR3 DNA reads TGTGCCAGCAGTCTTAGGGGAGAGACCCAGTACTTC. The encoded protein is CASSLRGETQYF.

CDR3: CASSQGSGLATNYGYTF. The CDR3 region has the DNA TGTGCCAGCAGCCAAGGGAGTGGGTTAGCGACTAACTATGGCTACACCTTC. V and J are TRBV3-1 and TRBJ1-2; no clear D. The germline gives CDR1 LGHDT, CDR2 YNNKEL (reference sequence). Trimming took 1 base from V and 0 from J, leaving 15 bases between them. CDR3 length equals 17 residues.

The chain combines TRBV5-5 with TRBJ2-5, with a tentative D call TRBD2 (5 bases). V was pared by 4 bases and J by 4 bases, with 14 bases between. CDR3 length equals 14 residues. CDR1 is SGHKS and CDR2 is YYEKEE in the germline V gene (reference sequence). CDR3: CASSTELVSETQYF. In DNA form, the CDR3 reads TGTGCCAGCAGCACGGAACTAGTCTCAGAGACCCAGTACTTC.

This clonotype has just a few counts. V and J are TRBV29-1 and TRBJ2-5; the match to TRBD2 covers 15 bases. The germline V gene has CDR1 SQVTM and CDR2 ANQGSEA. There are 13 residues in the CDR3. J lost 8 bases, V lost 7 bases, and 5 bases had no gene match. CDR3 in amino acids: CSARTSGGGTQYF. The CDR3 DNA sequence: TGCAGCGCTCGGACTAGCGGGGGGGGAACCCAGTACTTC.

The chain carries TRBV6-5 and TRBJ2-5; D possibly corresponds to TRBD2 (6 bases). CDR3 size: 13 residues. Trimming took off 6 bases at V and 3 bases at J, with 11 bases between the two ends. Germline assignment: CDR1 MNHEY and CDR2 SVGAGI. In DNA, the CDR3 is TGTGCCAGCAGCCGGGACTCCGAAGAGACCCAGTACTTC. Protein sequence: CASSRDSEETQYF.

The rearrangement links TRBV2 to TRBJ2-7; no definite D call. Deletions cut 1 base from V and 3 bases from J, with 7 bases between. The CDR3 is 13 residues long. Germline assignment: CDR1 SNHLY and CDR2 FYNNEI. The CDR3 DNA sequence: TGTGCCAGCAGTGAAGTGACCGGCTACGAGCAGTACTTC. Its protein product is CASSEVTGYEQYF.

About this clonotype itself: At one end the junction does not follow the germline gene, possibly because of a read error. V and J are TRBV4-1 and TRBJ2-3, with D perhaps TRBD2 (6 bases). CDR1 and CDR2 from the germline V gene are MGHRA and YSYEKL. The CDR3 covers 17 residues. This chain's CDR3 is CARSQDSKRAARNTQYF. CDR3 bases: TGCGCCCGCAGCCAAGATAGCAAGCGGGCGGCTAGGAATACGCAGTATTTT.

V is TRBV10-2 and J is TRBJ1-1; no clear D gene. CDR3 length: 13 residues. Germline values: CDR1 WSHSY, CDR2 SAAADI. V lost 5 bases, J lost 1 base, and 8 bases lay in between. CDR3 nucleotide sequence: TGCGCCAGCAGTCGATCCCAGAACACTGAAGCTTTCTTT. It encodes CASSRSQNTEAFF.

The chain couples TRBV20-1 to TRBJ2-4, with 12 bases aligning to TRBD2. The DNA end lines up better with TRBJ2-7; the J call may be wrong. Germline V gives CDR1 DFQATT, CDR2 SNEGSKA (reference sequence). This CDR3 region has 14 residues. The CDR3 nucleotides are TGCAGTGCCGAACTAGCGGGAGGTAGATACGAGCAGTACTTC. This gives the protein CSAELAGGRYEQYF.

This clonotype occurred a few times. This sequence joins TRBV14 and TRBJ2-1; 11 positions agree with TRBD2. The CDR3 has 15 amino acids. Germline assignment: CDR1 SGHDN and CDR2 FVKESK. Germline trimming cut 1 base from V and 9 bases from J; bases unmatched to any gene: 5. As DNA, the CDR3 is TGTGCCAGCAGCCAAGTAGCGGGGGGGCTACGTGAGCAGTTCTTC. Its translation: CASSQVAGGLREQFF.

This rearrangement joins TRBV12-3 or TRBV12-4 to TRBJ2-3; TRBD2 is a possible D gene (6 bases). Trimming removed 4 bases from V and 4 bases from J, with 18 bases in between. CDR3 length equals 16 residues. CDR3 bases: TGTGCCAGCAGTTCTCGGGGGAGATCTAGCGCAGATACGCAGTATTTT. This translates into CASSSRGRSSADTQYF.

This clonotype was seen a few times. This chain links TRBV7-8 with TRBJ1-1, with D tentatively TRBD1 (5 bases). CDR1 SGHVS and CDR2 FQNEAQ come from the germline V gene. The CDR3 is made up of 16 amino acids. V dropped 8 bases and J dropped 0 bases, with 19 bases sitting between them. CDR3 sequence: CASRTRGTEMNTEAFF. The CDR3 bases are TGTGCCAGCCGAACCCGGGGGACGGAAATGAACACTGAAGCTTTCTTT.

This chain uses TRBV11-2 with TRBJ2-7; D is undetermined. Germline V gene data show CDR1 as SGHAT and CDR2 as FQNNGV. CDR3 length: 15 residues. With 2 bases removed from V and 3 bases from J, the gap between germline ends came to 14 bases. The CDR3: CASSLSENSFYEQYF. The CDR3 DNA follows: TGTGCCAGCAGCTTATCAGAAAATAGCTTCTACGAGCAGTACTTC. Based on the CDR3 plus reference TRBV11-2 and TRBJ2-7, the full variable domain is EAGVAQSPRYKIIEKRQSVAFWCNPISGHATLYWYQQILGQGPKLLIQFQNNGVVDDSQLPKDRFSAERLKGVDSTLKIQPAKLEDSAVYLCASSLSENSFYEQYFGPGTRLTVT.

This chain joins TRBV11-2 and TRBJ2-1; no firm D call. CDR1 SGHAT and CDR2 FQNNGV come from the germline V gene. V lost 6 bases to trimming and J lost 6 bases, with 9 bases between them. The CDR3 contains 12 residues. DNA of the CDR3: TGTGCCAGCAGTGTTATCCGCAATGAGCAGTTCTTC. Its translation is CASSVIRNEQFF.